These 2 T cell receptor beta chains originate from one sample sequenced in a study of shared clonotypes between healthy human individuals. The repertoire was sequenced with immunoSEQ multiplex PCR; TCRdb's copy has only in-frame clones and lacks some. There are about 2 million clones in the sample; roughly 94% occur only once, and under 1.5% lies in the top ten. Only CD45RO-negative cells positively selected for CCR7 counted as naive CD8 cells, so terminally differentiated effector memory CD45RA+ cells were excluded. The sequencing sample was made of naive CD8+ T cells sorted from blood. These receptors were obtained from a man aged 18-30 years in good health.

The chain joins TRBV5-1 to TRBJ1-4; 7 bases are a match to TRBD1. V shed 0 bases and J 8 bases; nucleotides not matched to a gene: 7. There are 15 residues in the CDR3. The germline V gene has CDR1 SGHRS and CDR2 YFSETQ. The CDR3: CASSLDGTAAEKLFF. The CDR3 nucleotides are TGCGCCAGCAGCTTGGACGGGACAGCGGCAGAAAAACTGTTTTTT.

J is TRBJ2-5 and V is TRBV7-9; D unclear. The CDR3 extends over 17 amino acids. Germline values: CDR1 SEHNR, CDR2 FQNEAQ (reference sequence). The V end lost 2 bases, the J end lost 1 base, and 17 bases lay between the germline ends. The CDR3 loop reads CASSLSYPQALQETQYF. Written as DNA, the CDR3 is TGTGCCAGCAGCTTATCCTACCCGCAGGCCCTCCAAGAGACCCAGTACTTC. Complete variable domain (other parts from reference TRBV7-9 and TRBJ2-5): DTGVSQNPRHKITKRGQNVTFRCDPISEHNRLYWYRQTLGQGPEFLTYFQNEAQLEKSRLLSDRFSAERPKGSFSTLEIQRTEQGDSAMYLCASSLSYPQALQETQYFGPGTRLLVL.